Listed here are 19 T cell receptor beta chains from one sample, sequenced in a study of CD8 T cells in ankylosing spondylitis. Each CDR3 protein gets one entry after TCRdb re-called the 5' RACE reads with MiXCR. Of some 350,000 distinct CDR3 sequences detected, 14% to 15% appear once; the ten largest clones hold approximately 1.1%. The sequenced material came from blood, either unsorted or a sorted T cell fraction (not recorded which). The receptors derive from a male donor with ankylosing spondylitis or in good health (not recorded which).

The chain carries TRBV7-2 and TRBJ2-3; TRBD2 aligns across 9 bases. The germline gives CDR1 SGHTA, CDR2 FQGNSA. This CDR3 has 17 amino acids. Unmatched junction bases numbered 14, after V lost 5 bases and J lost 5 bases. CDR3 amino acids: CASSGQRAGGRKDTQYF. The DNA for the CDR3 is TGTGCCAGCAGCGGTCAAAGAGCGGGGGGCAGGAAAGATACGCAGTATTTT.

The chain links TRBV12-3 or TRBV12-4 to TRBJ2-1; D gene ambiguous. The CDR3 runs to 14 residues. The ends were cut back, 6 bases at V and 0 bases at J, with 9 bases in the middle. CDR3 in amino acids: CASSDTSSYNEQFF. In DNA form, the CDR3 reads TGTGCCAGCAGCGACACCAGCTCCTACAATGAGCAGTTCTTC.

This clonotype was seen at least ten times. The genes are TRBV12-3 or TRBV12-4 and TRBJ1-1; D ambiguous. The length of the CDR3 is 11 residues. Trimming shortened V by 4 bases and J by 4 bases, and 4 bases separated the two germline ends. CDR3 loop: CASSWGTEAFF. CDR3 DNA sequence: TGTGCCAGCAGTTGGGGCACTGAAGCTTTCTTT.

The chain uses TRBV6-1 and TRBJ2-1; 9 bases fit TRBD1. Trimming cost V 3 bases and J 0 bases; bases outside gene matches: 9. The CDR3 covers 18 residues. Germline CDR1 and CDR2: MNHNS and SASEGT. This chain's CDR3 is CASSDRDRATYSYNEQFF. In nucleotides, the CDR3 is TGTGCCAGCAGTGACCGGGACAGGGCCACCTACTCCTACAATGAGCAGTTCTTC.

The chain has TRBV5-1 and TRBJ2-3; the match to TRBD1 covers 8 bases. V lost 4 bases to trimming and J lost 3 bases; unmatched junction nucleotides: 4. In germline, CDR1 is SGHRS, CDR2 YFSETQ. CDR3 length: 14 residues. The CDR3, as DNA: TGCGCCAGCAGCCTACGGACAGGGACAGATACGCAGTATTTT. Encoded protein: CASSLRTGTDTQYF.

The J gene is TRBJ2-5, the V gene TRBV12-3 or TRBV12-4, with D possibly being TRBD1 (5 bases). This CDR3 has 14 residues. V gave up 6 bases and J gave up 2 bases, with 13 bases separating them. CDR3 sequence (DNA): TGTGCCAGCAGCCCTCTTCGACAGCAAGAGACCCAGTACTTC. This translates into CASSPLRQQETQYF.

This sequence joins TRBV18 and TRBJ2-1, with D uncertain. The CDR3 is 15 residues long. Trimming removed 3 bases at V and 5 bases at J, with 14 bases between. CDR1 and CDR2 (germline): KGHSH, LQKENI. The DNA of the CDR3 is TGTGCCAGCTCACCGCCGATAAGGCCCCACAATGAGCAGTTCTTC. As protein: CASSPPIRPHNEQFF.

This clonotype was observed a handful of times. This chain uses TRBV6-5 with TRBJ2-3, with TRBD2 identical over 12 bases. Unmatched junction bases numbered 8, after V lost 0 bases and J lost 7 bases. The germline V gene encodes CDR1 MNHEY and CDR2 SVGAGI. The CDR3 consists of 17 residues. This chain's CDR3 is CASSYSSLAGGSNTQYF. In DNA, the CDR3 is TGTGCCAGCAGTTACTCCTCCCTAGCGGGAGGGTCCAATACGCAGTATTTT.

A few counts support this clonotype. The genes are TRBV6-1 and TRBJ1-1, with 11 bases identical to TRBD1. Trimming took 6 bases from V and 4 from J; bases not matched to a gene: 7. The CDR3 extends over 15 amino acids. Germline assignment: CDR1 MNHNS and CDR2 SASEGT. CDR3 bases: TGTGCCAGCAGCCGACCGGGACAGGGGGGCACTGAAGCTTTCTTT. It specifies CASSRPGQGGTEAFF.

In this sample, this clonotype turned up a few times. The V gene is TRBV29-1, the J gene TRBJ1-1; D unclear. Germline CDR1 is SQVTM and CDR2 is ANQGSEA. Trimming removed 5 bases from V and 8 bases from J, with 9 bases in between. CDR3 length: 10 amino acids. The CDR3 DNA is TGCAGCGTTCGAGGGAGGGAAGCTTTCTTT. As protein: CSVRGREAFF.

This clonotype turned up a few times. The chain combines TRBV20-1 with TRBJ1-5; a weak D match, TRBD1 (5 bases). Trimming took off 1 base at V and 5 bases at J, with 15 bases between the two ends. Germline V gene sequence: CDR1 DFQATT, CDR2 SNEGSKA (reference sequence). The CDR3 sequence is 15 residues long. The CDR3 sequence: CSARASGTGDQPQHF. CDR3 sequence (DNA): TGCAGTGCTAGAGCTTCCGGGACGGGGGATCAGCCCCAGCATTTT.

This clonotype was seen only a few times. This sequence joins TRBV6-1 and TRBJ2-7, with D possibly matching TRBD2 (5 bases). Germline-derived CDR1 and CDR2 are MNHNS and SASEGT. Trimming left V 3 bases short and J 6 bases short, with 15 bases between. This CDR3 has 14 amino acids. The CDR3 region is CASSDRGHGLEQYF. CDR3 nucleotides: TGTGCCAGCAGTGACCGCGGGCACGGTCTCGAGCAGTACTTC.

In regard to this clonotype: A read error is possible here, since a much larger clone lies one base away. The chain recombines TRBV20-1 with TRBJ2-4; 7 nucleotides line up with TRBD1. V shed 4 bases and J 7 bases; nucleotides not matched to a gene: 10. The CDR3 consists of 14 residues. CDR1 and CDR2 from the germline V gene are DFQATT and SNEGSKA (reference sequence). The CDR3 sequence: CSAIQGRGGNIQYF. As DNA, the CDR3 is TGCAGTGCTATACAGGGGCGCGGAGGTAACATTCAGTACTTC.

This chain joins TRBV15 and TRBJ2-5; D unresolved. The V gene's germline CDR1 is LNHNV and CDR2 YYDKDF (reference sequence). The ends were cut back, 1 base at V and 5 bases at J, with 5 bases in the middle. This CDR3 has 12 residues. In DNA, the CDR3 is TGTGCCACCAGCAGAGGTCGGGAGACCCAGTACTTC. Its protein product is CATSRGRETQYF.

The genes are TRBV27 and TRBJ1-1; possible D gene TRBD1, 6 bases. V was shortened by 3 bases and J by 8 bases, with 22 bases between the two germline ends. Germline V CDR1 and CDR2: MNHEY, SMNVEV (reference sequence). CDR3 length: 16 residues. CDR3 nucleotide sequence: TGTGCCAGCAGTTTTGGACAGCCGCCCGGAACTAGCGAAGCTTTCTTT. Its protein product is CASSFGQPPGTSEAFF.

There are a few counts of this clonotype. The V and J genes are TRBV7-9 and TRBJ1-6; tentative D call: TRBD1 (6 bases). Germline CDR1 and CDR2: SEHNR and FQNEAQ (reference sequence). Trimming stripped 4 bases from V and 7 bases from J, with 11 bases between. The CDR3 is 14 residues long. The CDR3 sequence: CASSSDSPNSPLHF. The CDR3 coding sequence is TGTGCCAGCAGCTCGGACAGCCCCAATTCACCCCTCCACTTT.

In its sample, this clonotype was seen many times. V usage is TRBV12-3 or TRBV12-4 and J usage is TRBJ2-7; D not resolved. This CDR3 contains 13 residues. Between the trimmed V and J ends, which lost 1 base and 4 bases, there was a span of 8 bases. CDR3: CASSLGPQYEQYF. The CDR3 DNA follows: TGTGCCAGCAGTTTAGGACCTCAGTACGAGCAGTACTTC.

Concerning this clonotype: An end of the junction does not agree with germline; a read error may underlie this. The chain employs TRBV5-3 and TRBJ2-1; 8 positions agree with TRBD2. TRBV5-3 is given ORF status, its function remaining uncertain. This CDR3 region has 17 residues. CDR3 nucleotide sequence: TGTGCCAGGAGCTTGACCCCCACTAGCGGCTCCTACAATGAGCAGTTCTTC. Translated: CARSLTPTSGSYNEQFF.

This clonotype was detected a few times. The gene calls are TRBV5-1 and TRBJ2-1; D might be TRBD2 (6 bases). This CDR3 spans 14 amino acids. The germline V and J ends were trimmed by 4 bases and 1 base, with 9 bases remaining between them. Germline assignment: CDR1 SGHRS and CDR2 YFSETQ. CDR3 bases: TGCGCCAGCAGCGGCGGGACTTCCTACAATGAGCAGTTCTTC. The encoded protein is CASSGGTSYNEQFF.